This T cell receptor (beta chain) originates from a study of blood T cell repertoires in COVID-19. Study in general: PBMCs, B-cell-depleted T cells, or T cells provided the cDNA or gDNA that made up the material.

This clone was detected once. Method: immunoSEQ multiplex PCR; TCRdb's copy keeps in-frame clones and lacks some. The sample includes about 180,000 clones, 70% to 90% of them seen just once. The source of this sequence is a woman of 80 years or more with acute or convalescent COVID-19. The sample was peripheral blood.

CDR3 loop: CSVGDRVNYGYTF. CDR3 DNA: TGCAGCGTGGGGGACAGGGTTAACTATGGCTACACCTTC. The genes are TRBV29-1 and TRBJ1-2; 9 nucleotides agree with TRBD1. Per germline, CDR1 SQVTM and CDR2 ANQGSEA. The CDR3 has 13 residues. The V gene end was trimmed by 6 bases and the J gene end by 1 base; junction bases not matched to a gene: 3.